The rows below give T cell receptor beta chains drawn from one sample of a study of cytomegalovirus exposure and HLA in healthy donors. Here immunoSEQ multiplex PCR was the method, and the copy in TCRdb shows in-frame clones only, minus some. The sample includes 100,000 to 150,000 clones, less than 85% of them seen just once. Material for sequencing was PBMCs. The receptors derive from a male donor in good health and CMV-seronegative. CDR3s include the opening cysteine and the closing phenylalanine or tryptophan. D genes are given only for firm matches. Rows give clone size only sometimes, using once, few, many, or a class for an expanded clone.

>TRBV30|TRBJ2-7|NA|NA
TGTGCCTGGGGGCTTGACCCCTACGAGCAGTACTTC
CAWGLDPYEQYF
>TRBV5-4|TRBJ2-1|NA|TRBD2
TGTGCCAGCAGCTTGCAGCGGGAGGTTTACAATGAGCAGTTCTTC
CASSLQREVYNEQFF
>TRBV9|TRBJ1-4|NA|TRBD1
TGTGCCAGCAACGCCCGGCCAGGGGGCTATGAAAAACTGTTTTTT
CASNARPGGYEKLFF
>TRBV11-2|TRBJ2-2|NA|TRBD2
TGTGCCAGCAGCTTAGTAGCGGGCCCGGGCACCGGGGAGCTGTTTTTT
CASSLVAGPGTGELFF
>TRBV19|TRBJ2-7|NA|NA
TGTGCCAGTAGTTCCCCTTTTACCAGAAATTACTCCTACGAGCAGTACTTC
CASSSPFTRNYSYEQYF
>TRBV18|TRBJ1-5|once|TRBD1
TGTGCCAGCTCGCCAGATACAGGGGGCAATCAGCCCCAGCATTTT
CASSPDTGGNQPQHF
>TRBV11-2|TRBJ2-7|NA|NA
TGTGCCAGCAGCACGGGGTCCTACGAGCAGTACTTC
CASSTGSYEQYF
>TRBV9|TRBJ2-1|NA|NA
TGTGCCAGCAGCAAGGGGGACCCGAGCTCCTACAATGAGCAGTTCTTC
CASSKGDPSSYNEQFF
>TRBV10-3|TRBJ2-5|few|TRBD2
TGTGCCATCAGCTCACTAGCGGGGGGCCGACCTGCTCTCCGAGAGACCCAGTACTTC
CAISSLAGGRPALRETQYF
>TRBV10-2|TRBJ2-2|few|TRBD1
TGCGCCAGTCGGACAGGGGTTAACGGCGGGGAGCTGTTTTTT
CASRTGVNGGELFF
>TRBV7-9|TRBJ1-6|NA|TRBD1
TGTGCCAGCAGCTTTCAACGGGGACAGGATAATTCACCCCTCCACTTT
CASSFQRGQDNSPLHF
>TRBV21-1|TRBJ1-3|once|NA
TGTGCCAGCAGCAAAGATCCGGACACAAGGAAAGGAAACACCATATATTTT
CASSKDPDTRKGNTIYF
>TRBV11-2|TRBJ1-3|few|NA
TGTGCCAGCAGCTTACGGGTAGGGGGACGTGGAAACACCATATATTTT
CASSLRVGGRGNTIYF
>TRBV4-1|TRBJ1-1|NA|NA
TGCGCCAGCAGCCAAGACCCTAACACTGAAGCTTTCTTT
CASSQDPNTEAFF
>TRBV10-1|TRBJ1-5|few|NA
TGCGCCGAGAGCCATAGCAATCAGCCCCAGCATTTT
CAESHSNQPQHF
>TRBV12-5|TRBJ1-1|NA|NA
TGTGCTAGTGGTGTGGGAAACGGGAGGTTTGCTGAAGCTTTCTTT
CASGVGNGRFAEAFF
>TRBV5-1|TRBJ1-1|few|TRBD1
TGCGCCAGCAGCTCGGGACAGGGGAACACTGAAGCTTTCTTT
CASSSGQGNTEAFF
>TRBV5-4|TRBJ1-2|few|TRBD1
TGTGCCAGCAGTCTCCGGGACAGAGAATTTTCCTACACCTTC
CASSLRDREFSYTF
>TRBV20-1|TRBJ2-5|few|NA
TGCAGTGCTACAAAATTGGAGACCCAGTACTTC
CSATKLETQYF
>TRBV11-2|TRBJ2-7|few|NA
TGTGCCAGCAGGCACACGACCTACGAGCAGTACTTC
CASRHTTYEQYF